Below, 9 T cell receptor beta chains from the same sample are listed, as sequenced in a study of blood T cells in healthy people across ages. The second PCR ran roughly 6 to 11 cycles with a sample-barcoded 5' primer and J-beta primers. TCRdb passed the 5' RACE reads through MiXCR, listing each CDR3 protein once. The sample yields some 1.5 million distinct CDR3 sequences, approximately 39% seen once. The sequencing sample was made of blood. The receptors derive from a young woman in good health.

This clonotype was picked up a small number of times. J is TRBJ2-3 and V is TRBV10-2; TRBD2 might be the D (5 bases). The CDR3 runs 14 residues. The germline V gene encodes CDR1 WSHSY and CDR2 SAAADI. Trimming pared 7 bases from V and 4 bases from J, leaving 15 bases between. CDR3 nucleotides: TGCGCCAGCATCCAGGACTCCTCTCCAGATACGCAGTATTTT. Protein: CASIQDSSPDTQYF.

The chain carries TRBV15 and TRBJ1-2; D is undetermined. The germline V and J ends were trimmed by 3 bases and 7 bases, with 18 bases remaining between them. Germline-derived CDR1 and CDR2 are LNHNV and YYDKDF (reference sequence). The CDR3 has 15 residues. As DNA, the CDR3 is TGTGCCACCAGCAGGGCTTCGGAGGAAGTAGGTGGCTACACCTTC. This sequence encodes CATSRASEEVGGYTF.

The chain joins TRBV9 to TRBJ2-5; D is perhaps TRBD1 or TRBD2 (7 bases each). Germline-derived CDR1 and CDR2 are SGDLS and YYNGEE. The CDR3 is 16 amino acids. With 4 bases removed from V and 3 bases from J, the gap between germline ends came to 19 bases. CDR3 DNA sequence: TGTGCCAGCAGCTCAAGGGGGGGACAGAAAAAAGAGACCCAGTACTTC. This translates into CASSSRGGQKKETQYF. The variable domain in full, with the rest retrieved from reference TRBV9 and TRBJ2-5, is DSGVTQTPKHLITATGQRVTLRCSPRSGDLSVYWYQQSLDQGLQFLIQYYNGEERAKGNILERFSAQQFPDLHSELNLSSLELGDSALYFCASSSRGGQKKETQYFGPGTRLLVL.

The chain links TRBV29-1 to TRBJ2-2; tentative D call: TRBD2 (5 bases). Germline assignment: CDR1 SQVTM and CDR2 ANQGSEA. This CDR3 has 15 residues. V was shortened by 3 bases and J by 1 base, with 12 bases between the two germline ends. Here the CDR3 reads CSVEDRGLNTGELFF. In DNA form, the CDR3 reads TGCAGCGTTGAGGATAGAGGGTTGAACACCGGGGAGCTGTTTTTT.

The genes are TRBV7-9 and TRBJ2-3; unclear D gene. Per germline, CDR1 SEHNR and CDR2 FQNEAQ (reference sequence). V lost 5 bases, J lost 1 base, and 22 bases lay in between. The CDR3 spans 18 residues. CDR3 sequence: CASSPNPSTRYRTDTQYF. As DNA, the CDR3 is TGTGCCAGCAGCCCTAACCCTTCGACCCGTTACCGCACAGATACGCAGTATTTT. Supplemented by reference TRBV7-9 and TRBJ2-3, the full variable domain reads DTGVSQNPRHKITKRGQNVTFRCDPISEHNRLYWYRQTLGQGPEFLTYFQNEAQLEKSRLLSDRFSAERPKGSFSTLEIQRTEQGDSAMYLCASSPNPSTRYRTDTQYFGPGTRLTVL.

This clonotype was observed a few times. The rearrangement links TRBV20-1 to TRBJ1-2; D is undetermined. The CDR3 spans 13 residues. The V and J ends lost 3 bases and 4 bases respectively, with 12 bases between them. Germline V gives CDR1 DFQATT, CDR2 SNEGSKA (reference sequence). This CDR3 is CSASFGDGYGYTF. The CDR3 DNA reads as TGCAGTGCTAGTTTTGGGGATGGCTATGGCTACACCTTC.

The chain couples TRBV20-1 to TRBJ1-2; D might be TRBD1 (5 bases). Deletions cut 5 bases from V and 0 bases from J, with 13 bases between. This CDR3 comprises 14 residues. The germline CDR1 and CDR2 sequences are DFQATT and SNEGSKA (reference sequence). CDR3 residues: CSAPDRGANYGYTF. The CDR3 DNA follows: TGCAGTGCTCCCGATCGGGGGGCTAACTATGGCTACACCTTC.

The chain joins TRBV29-1 to TRBJ2-2; 7 bases fit TRBD2. Germline V gene data show CDR1 as SQVTM and CDR2 as ANQGSEA. V shed 3 bases, J shed 1 base, and the junction held 2 bases outside the gene matches. The CDR3 loop spans 14 amino acids. CDR3 protein: CSVEGGENTGELFF. Written as DNA, the CDR3 is TGCAGCGTTGAGGGGGGGGAGAACACCGGGGAGCTGTTTTTT.

The rearrangement joins TRBV7-2 to TRBJ2-1; 10 positions match TRBD2. Germline CDR1 reads SGHTA; CDR2 reads FQGNSA. The CDR3 has 18 residues. J gave up 2 bases and V 8 bases, and 15 bases lay outside the gene matches. CDR3 loop: CASGRIFLAGGTYNEQFF. In DNA, the CDR3 is TGTGCCAGCGGCCGCATATTCTTAGCGGGGGGAACCTACAATGAGCAGTTCTTC.